Listed below are T cell receptor beta chains from one sample, sequenced in a study of cytomegalovirus exposure and HLA in healthy donors. TCRdb keeps only in-frame clones here, not all; method: immunoSEQ multiplex PCR. This table holds around 29,000 clones. The source material was PBMCs. Receptors were obtained from a man between 25 and 39 years old in good health and CMV-seronegative. Each CDR3 is given with its conserved first and last residue. The D gene is left open where the match is weak.

>NA|TRBJ2-1|TRBV5-6
TGTGCCAGCAGCCTTGGGTCTAGCTCCTACAATGAGCAGTTCTTC
CASSLGSSSYNEQFF
>TRBD1|TRBJ1-2|TRBV7-9
TGTGCCAGCAGCGGGGGACAGGGGTTTTCCTATGGCTACACCTTC
CASSGGQGFSYGYTF
>TRBD2|TRBJ2-3|TRBV5-4
TGTGCCAGCAGCTTAGCGGGAGAGACAGATACGCAGTATTTT
CASSLAGETDTQYF
>TRBD2|TRBJ2-3|TRBV4-3
TGCGCCAGCAGCCAAGTTCACCTAGCGGGGGGTTCAGATACGCAGTATTTT
CASSQVHLAGGSDTQYF
>NA|TRBJ1-3|TRBV5-1
TGCGCCAGCAGCTGGAACGGGAACTCTGGAAACACCATATATTTT
CASSWNGNSGNTIYF
>NA|TRBJ2-1|TRBV11-2
TGTGCCAGCAGCTTAACTAATTACAATGAGCAGTTCTTC
CASSLTNYNEQFF
>NA|TRBJ1-3|TRBV9
TGTGCCAGCAGCCTACAGGGAACTGGAAACACCATATATTTT
CASSLQGTGNTIYF
>TRBD1|TRBJ1-2|TRBV7-9
TGTGCCAGCAGCACAACAGGGGGCGTAGACTATGGCTACACCTTC
CASSTTGGVDYGYTF
>NA|TRBJ1-5|TRBV19
TGTGCCAGTAGTACTAGATTCAATCAGCCCCAGCATTTT
CASSTRFNQPQHF
>NA|TRBJ2-2|TRBV18
TGTGCCAGCTCACCAAAACAGGGCCCCGGGGAGCTGTTTTTT
CASSPKQGPGELFF
>TRBD1|TRBJ1-6|TRBV5-1
TGCGCCAGCAGCTGGACAGGGGAAAGATCCTATAATTCACCCCTCCACTTT
CASSWTGERSYNSPLHF
>TRBD1|TRBJ1-1|TRBV5-8
TGTGCCAGCAGCGACGCCGGGACAGGGGCGGGGAACACTGAAGCTTTCTTT
CASSDAGTGAGNTEAFF
>TRBD1|TRBJ1-2|TRBV19
TGTGCCAGTAGTATAGGGCAGGGGGCGCCGGGCTACACCTTC
CASSIGQGAPGYTF
>NA|TRBJ1-1|TRBV11-3
TGTGCCAGCAGCTCGGACAGGAACACTGAAGCTTTCTTT
CASSSDRNTEAFF
>NA|TRBJ2-7|TRBV18
TGTGCCAGCTCAAAACAGGGGGCTAGCGGGTCCTACGAGCAGTACTTC
CASSKQGASGSYEQYF
>TRBD2|TRBJ2-1|TRBV7-2
TGTGCCAGCAGCTTAGAACTAGCGGGAAATAATGAGCAGTTCTTC
CASSLELAGNNEQFF
>TRBD1|TRBJ2-3|TRBV5-1
TGCGCCAGCAGCTCGACAGGGGGCACAGATACGCAGTATTTT
CASSSTGGTDTQYF
>NA|TRBJ1-2|TRBV27
TGTGCCAGCAGTCCAATACAAAGCGGCTATGGCTACACCTTC
CASSPIQSGYGYTF
>TRBD1|TRBJ1-2|TRBV11-3
TGTGCCAGCAGCTCTTCCGGGACAGCTCTGGGAGGCTACACCTTC
CASSSSGTALGGYTF
>NA|TRBJ1-2|TRBV18
TGTGCCAGCTCACCCTCGGGTGCTGCTCGGTATGGCTACACCTTC
CASSPSGAARYGYTF
>NA|TRBJ2-3|TRBV28
TGTGCCAGCAGCCTAGGGGGAGATACGCAGTATTTT
CASSLGGDTQYF
>TRBD2|TRBJ2-7|TRBV5-6
TGTGCCAGCAGCTTCGGGACTAGCGGGTACGAGCAGTACTTC
CASSFGTSGYEQYF
>TRBD2|TRBJ2-6|TRBV7-9
TGTGCCAGCAGCTTAGGGACTAGCGGCTCTGGGGCCAACGTCCTGACTTTC
CASSLGTSGSGANVLTF
>TRBD1|TRBJ1-1|TRBV19
TGTGCCAGTAGTACTCTTAGGACAGGGCTCTTGAACACTGAAGCTTTCTTT
CASSTLRTGLLNTEAFF
>NA|TRBJ1-1|TRBV29-1
TGCAGCGGGGGCCCAATGAACACTGAAGCTTTCTTT
CSGGPMNTEAFF
>NA|TRBJ2-7|TRBV27
TGTGCCAGCAGTTTAATGGGGGGTACCTACGAGCAGTACTTC
CASSLMGGTYEQYF
>TRBD1|TRBJ1-5|TRBV7-2
TGTGCCAGCAGCGGGGGACAGGGTAGCAATCAGCCCCAGCATTTT
CASSGGQGSNQPQHF